These 25 T cell receptor beta chains came from one sample sequenced in a study of tumor and adjacent non-tumor tissue in lung cancer. RNA was extracted from bulk tissue without any cell sorting. Three rounds of nested PCR, following a modified ARM-PCR protocol, produced the TCRbeta library. TCRdb re-called the multiplex PCR reads with MiXCR, one entry per CDR3 protein. Seen here are 70,000 to 90,000 distinct CDR3 sequences, over 70% observed once, and the top ten hold more than 10%. Material: lung tumor tissue. Receptors originate from a woman aged 45 to 65 with non-small cell lung cancer.

V is TRBV28 and J is TRBJ2-7; D might be TRBD2 (6 bases). Germline assignment: CDR1 MDHEN and CDR2 SYDVKM. The CDR3 totals 14 residues. The DNA for the CDR3 is TGTACTAGCAGTTTAAGCAAATTAGTCTACGAGCAGTACTTC. Encoded protein: CTSSLSKLVYEQYF.

This rearrangement joins TRBV11-2 to TRBJ2-7; 7 positions match TRBD2. The CDR3 extends over 16 amino acids. With V trimmed by 1 base and J by 10 bases, 16 bases remained unmatched. Per germline, CDR1 SGHAT and CDR2 FQNNGV. The CDR3 sequence is CASSLGGLAGVSEQYF. CDR3 bases: TGTGCCAGCAGCTTAGGAGGGCTTGCGGGAGTCAGCGAACAGTACTTC.

Points on this clonotype: A much more abundant neighbour one base away suggests this may be a read error. This chain uses TRBV20-1 with TRBJ2-1; possible D gene TRBD2, 6 bases. CDR1 is DFQATT and CDR2 is SNEGSKA in the germline V gene (reference sequence). V dropped 4 bases and J dropped 2 bases, with 12 bases sitting between them. The CDR3 loop spans 14 amino acids. CDR3 loop: CSANGSLTYNEQFF. In DNA form, the CDR3 reads TGCAGTGCTAACGGGAGTCTGACCTACAATGAGCAGTTCTTC.

This clonotype was found once. The V gene is TRBV6-5, the J gene TRBJ2-3, with unresolved D. Trimming stripped 5 bases from V and 11 bases from J, with 14 bases between. Germline CDR1 MNHEY, CDR2 SVGAGI. The CDR3 has 12 residues. For the CDR3, the DNA is TGTGCCAGCAGTCCTACTACGAGTATGCAGTATTTT. Translating it yields CASSPTTSMQYF.

As regards this clonotype: A read error is likely, as this CDR3 ends without the conserved phenylalanine or tryptophan. V is TRBV29-1 and J is TRBJ2-1, with a weak D call TRBD1 (6 bases). Germline lookup yields CDR1 SQVTM and CDR2 ANQGSEA. V was trimmed by 7 bases and J by 10 bases, leaving 14 bases between them. CDR3 length: 11 amino acids. The CDR3 is CSAKLTGEQFL. The CDR3 bases are TGCAGCGCCAAACTAACAGGGGAGCAGTTCCTC.

With regard to this clonotype: Its ends do not fully match the called genes, so a read error is possible. The chain is built from TRBV11-2 and TRBJ2-5, with D perhaps assigned TRBD1 or TRBD2 (6 bases each). The CDR3 runs 14 residues. Germline loops: CDR1 SGHAT, CDR2 FQNNGV. The CDR3 nucleotides read TGTGCCAGCAGCTGGAGAGGGGGGAAGGAGACCCAATACTTC. It translates to CASSWRGGKETQYF.

Note on this clonotype: One end of the junction varies from germline; a read error may be responsible. The chain is built from TRBV11-3 and TRBJ1-5, with 7 bases lining up with TRBD1. The CDR3 is made up of 20 amino acids. Germline lookup yields CDR1 SGHNT and CDR2 YENEEA. CDR3 bases: TGTGCCAGCAGTTTAATCGCGACTCAGGGGGACCGAGGTGACGATCAACCCCAGCATTTT. It yields the protein CASSLIATQGDRGDDQPQHF. The complete variable domain, with remaining parts taken from reference TRBV11-3 and TRBJ1-5, reads EAGVVQSPRYKIIEKKQPVAFWCNPISGHNTLYWYLQNLGQGPELLIRYENEEAVDDSQLPKDRFSAERLKGVDSTLKIQPAELGDSAVYLCASSLIATQGDRGDDQPQHFGDGTRLSIL.

This clonotype turned up a few times. The junction shows a germline mismatch at one end, possibly a read error. This sequence joins TRBV7-9 and TRBJ2-7; 9 bases align to TRBD2. This CDR3 has 15 amino acids. Germline V gene sequence: CDR1 SEHNR, CDR2 FQNEAQ (reference sequence). The CDR3 protein is CDSKRAGGAFDEQYF. In nucleotides, the CDR3 is TGTGACAGCAAACGAGCGGGAGGCGCGTTCGACGAGCAGTACTTC.

The rearrangement uses TRBV6-5 and TRBJ2-1; 12 bases are a match to TRBD2. There are 16 residues in the CDR3. The V gene end was trimmed by 6 bases and the J gene end by 8 bases; junction bases not matched to a gene: 11. Germline lookup yields CDR1 MNHEY and CDR2 SVGAGI. The CDR3 DNA is TGTGCCAGCAGCCCCCCGACTAGCGGGGGTTCCCATGAGCAGTTCTTC. It translates to CASSPPTSGGSHEQFF.

The gene calls are TRBV6-5 and TRBJ1-2; D unclear. Germline loops: CDR1 MNHEY, CDR2 SVGAGI. The CDR3 covers 11 residues. CDR3 in DNA: TGTTTCATCCTCGGGAACTATGGCTACACCTTC. It encodes CFILGNYGYTF.

This clonotype was counted between two and nine times. The junction differs from germline at one of its ends, possibly a read error. This sequence joins TRBV11-3 and TRBJ2-7; 7 bases match TRBD2. The germline V gene has CDR1 SGHNT and CDR2 YENEEA. CDR3 length equals 13 residues. CDR3 nucleotides: TGTACCAGCAGCTTGGGGAGGGGCTATGAGCAGTACTTC. Translation: CTSSLGRGYEQYF.

As regards this clonotype: One end of the junction is discordant with germline, which a read error may explain. The CDR3 sequence is CVSSLAREAQYF. In nucleotides, the CDR3 is TGTGTCAGCAGTTTAGCGCGGGAGGCCCAGTACTTC. The rearrangement joins TRBV12-3 or TRBV12-4 to TRBJ2-5; 8 bases match TRBD2. The CDR3 extends over 12 amino acids.

Comment on this clonotype: Because the CDR3 is missing its conserved closing phenylalanine or tryptophan, this is likely a read error. This chain joins TRBV12-3 or TRBV12-4 and TRBJ2-1, with D unresolved. The CDR3 has 14 residues. Trimming stripped 10 bases from V and 5 bases from J, with 18 bases between. The CDR3 loop reads CANNNYMDHNEQFS. The CDR3 DNA reads as TGTGCCAACAATAATTATATGGACCACAATGAGCAGTTCTCC.

This clonotype appeared once. The junction does not match germline at one end; this may be a read error. V is TRBV6-5 and J is TRBJ2-7; D is unresolved. The CDR3 loop spans 14 amino acids. From germline, CDR1 is MNHEY and CDR2 SVGAGI. This CDR3 is CASSYSRNPYEQYF. The CDR3, as DNA: TGTGCCAGCAGTTACTCGAGGAACCCCTATGAGCAGTACTTC.

On this clonotype itself: A read error may account for a junction end that differs from germline. The chain carries TRBV12-3 or TRBV12-4 and TRBJ2-5; D is unresolved. The CDR3 runs 11 residues. The CDR3 is CASSSYETRYF. The CDR3 bases are TGTGCCAGTAGTTCTTACGAGACCCGGTACTTC.

A word on this clonotype: A read error is possible here, since a much larger clone lies one base away. The rearrangement joins TRBV24-1 to TRBJ2-1; no definite D call. The CDR3 has 15 residues. Germline loops: CDR1 KGHDR, CDR2 SFDVKD. CDR3 in amino acids: CATSDLAVNYIEQFF. CDR3 in DNA: TGTGCCACCAGTGATTTGGCGGTTAACTACATTGAGCAGTTCTTC.

V usage is TRBV10-3 and J usage is TRBJ2-1; a weak D match, TRBD2 (6 bases). Trimming removed 0 bases from V and 11 bases from J, with 20 bases in between. The CDR3 length is 16 residues. From germline, CDR1 is ENHRY and CDR2 SYGVKD. CDR3 amino acids: CAISESGLAGKNKQFF. The CDR3 DNA follows: TGTGCCATCAGTGAGTCTGGACTTGCGGGAAAGAATAAGCAGTTCTTC.

Concerning this clonotype itself: Germline and junction disagree at one end, which may indicate a read error. The rearrangement uses TRBV11-2 and TRBJ2-1; a weak D match, TRBD2 (6 bases). This CDR3 contains 15 residues. The germline V gene has CDR1 SGHAT and CDR2 FQNNGV. The CDR3 region is CVSSLEASRRAEQFF. CDR3 bases: TGTGTCAGCAGCTTAGAGGCTAGCAGGAGGGCTGAGCAGTTCTTC.

Concerning this clonotype: Mismatch with germline at one junction end may stem from a read error. J is TRBJ2-1 and V is TRBV4-1, with D hard to call. The CDR3 sequence is 14 residues long. The germline V gene has CDR1 MGHRA and CDR2 YSYEKL. CDR3 bases: TGCGCCAGCAACCAAGATCCATTTAGCATTGAGCAGTTCTTC. It encodes CASNQDPFSIEQFF.

Notes on this clonotype: One junction end does not reproduce the germline sequence, and a read error may be involved. The V call is TRBV6-5, the J call TRBJ1-5; 8 bases line up with TRBD1. Germline V CDR1 and CDR2: MNHEY, SVGAGI. The CDR3 contains 14 residues. CDR3 in DNA: TGTGCCAGTAGCCGCGAACAGGGGGATCAGCCCCCGCATTTT. This translates into CASSREQGDQPPHF.

A word on this clonotype: A read error may account for a junction end that differs from germline. J is TRBJ2-1 and V is TRBV4-1; D is perhaps TRBD1 or TRBD2 (5 bases each). There are 19 residues in the CDR3. Germline V gene data show CDR1 as MGHRA and CDR2 as YSYEKL. CDR3 residues: CASSQERLGDPATSNEQFF. The CDR3 DNA reads as TGCGCTAGCAGCCAAGAAAGATTGGGGGACCCCGCCACTTCCAATGAGCAGTTCTTC.

Remarks on this clonotype: At one boundary the junction diverges from the germline segment, which might be a read error. The V and J genes are TRBV6-1 and TRBJ2-1; the D gene could be TRBD1 or TRBD2 (5 bases each). This CDR3 has 13 residues. The germline CDR1 and CDR2 sequences are MNHNS and SASEGT. CDR3 sequence reads: CASGAIGEHEQLF. The CDR3 coding sequence is TGTGCCAGCGGGGCGATAGGGGAGCATGAGCAGCTCTTC.

V usage is TRBV7-8 and J usage is TRBJ2-1, with D perhaps given as TRBD1 or TRBD2 (5 bases each). V was clipped by 9 bases and J by 12 bases, with 18 bases between them. The CDR3 extends over 12 amino acids. Per the germline V gene, CDR1 is SGHVS and CDR2 is FQNEAQ. DNA for the CDR3: TGTGCCAGTAGCCAAACCGGGGCTACGCAGTTCTTC. Protein product: CASSQTGATQFF.

This chain connects TRBV4-2 to TRBJ1-5, with D perhaps TRBD1 (6 bases). This CDR3 has 19 amino acids. Germline V gene data show CDR1 as LGHNA and CDR2 as YNFKEQ. Trimming shortened V by 4 bases and J by 2 bases, and 24 bases separated the two germline ends. For the CDR3, the DNA is TGTGCCAGCAGCCCGCGACTCCCCGACAGGATCCTGGGCAATCAGCCCCAGCATTTT. This codes for CASSPRLPDRILGNQPQHF.

V is TRBV6-6 and J is TRBJ1-4, with D possibly TRBD1 on 6 matching bases. Looked up from germline, CDR1 is MNHNY and CDR2 is SVGAGI (reference sequence). V dropped 10 bases and J dropped 6 bases, with 15 bases sitting between them. The CDR3 contains 13 residues. Here the CDR3 DNA reads TGTGCCAACAGGGCATTGGCGGATGAAAAACTGTTTTTT. Its translation: CANRALADEKLFF.